Presented here are 21 T cell receptor beta chains from one specimen sequenced in a study of early T cells in non-severe SARS-CoV-2 infection. TCRdb ran MiXCR on the 5' RACE reads and lists one entry per CDR3 protein. The table has 50,000 to 65,000 distinct CDR3 sequences, over 10% seen once. Sequenced: whole blood. These TCRs come from an adult who was a healthcare worker with PCR-confirmed SARS-CoV-2 infection or an uninfected control (not recorded which).

The chain recombines TRBV30 with TRBJ1-6; the match to TRBD1 covers 7 bases. This CDR3 comprises 13 residues. Germline V gene sequence: CDR1 GTSNPN, CDR2 SVGIG (reference sequence). Trimming removed 4 bases from V and 6 bases from J; junction bases left unmatched: 3. The CDR3 spells CAWTGGGNSPLHF. The CDR3 coding sequence is TGTGCCTGGACAGGGGGAGGTAATTCACCCCTCCACTTT. The complete variable domain, with remaining parts taken from reference TRBV30 and TRBJ1-6, reads SQTIHQWPATLVQPVGSPLSLECTVEGTSNPNLYWYRQAAGRGLQLLFYSVGIGQISSEVPQNLSASRPQDRQFILSSKKLLLSDSGFYLCAWTGGGNSPLHFGNGTRLTVT.

This clonotype was seen ten or more times. The chain joins TRBV29-1 to TRBJ1-1; D is ambiguous. This CDR3 spans 10 amino acids. V lost 0 bases and J 11 bases, leaving 7 bases between the germline ends. Per the germline V gene, CDR1 is SQVTM and CDR2 is ANQGSEA. The CDR3 protein is CSVEDIHAFF. DNA for the CDR3: TGCAGCGTTGAAGACATCCATGCTTTCTTT.

V is TRBV20-1 and J is TRBJ2-3, with TRBD1 as a possible D gene (6 bases). CDR3 length: 15 residues. Trimming pared 6 bases from V and 0 bases from J, leaving 16 bases between. Germline CDR1 is DFQATT and CDR2 is SNEGSKA (reference sequence). CDR3 loop: CSAPEGETSTDTQYF. CDR3 sequence (DNA): TGCAGTGCGCCAGAGGGGGAGACTAGCACAGATACGCAGTATTTT.

This clonotype was detected ten times or more. The chain has TRBV12-3 or TRBV12-4 and TRBJ2-7; D uncertain. Trimming removed 5 bases from V and 2 bases from J, with 4 bases in between. The CDR3 has 11 residues. The CDR3 region has the DNA TGTGCCAGCAGTCCCGCCTACGAGCAGTACTTC. This codes for CASSPAYEQYF.

This clonotype has a count of ten or more. CDR3 DNA sequence: TGCGCCAGCAGGTCGGGACAGGGCCTCTACGAGCAGTACTTC. It is translated as CASRSGQGLYEQYF. The chain uses TRBV5-1 and TRBJ2-7; TRBD1 agrees at 9 bases. The germline V gene has CDR1 SGHRS and CDR2 YFSETQ. This CDR3 is 14 amino acids long. The ends lost 5 bases at V and 3 bases at J; junction bases unmatched: 6.

With respect to this clonotype: A clone one base away is much larger, so this may be a read error. The chain combines TRBV29-1 with TRBJ2-2, with 7 bases matching TRBD1. The CDR3 spans 14 residues. Germline lookup yields CDR1 SQVTM and CDR2 ANQGSEA. The CDR3 DNA sequence: TGCGGCGTTAAGGGACAGCAGAACACCGGGGAGCTGTTTTTT. Residues: CGVKGQQNTGELFF.

This clonotype was found a few times. This chain uses TRBV29-1 with TRBJ2-7, with D perhaps TRBD1 (5 bases). Between the trimmed V and J ends, which lost 0 bases and 3 bases, there was a span of 12 bases. Germline V lookup: CDR1 SQVTM, CDR2 ANQGSEA. This CDR3 spans 14 amino acids. The CDR3 DNA sequence: TGCAGCGTTGAAGATGCGGTCAGGGACTACGAGCAGTACTTC. Translation: CSVEDAVRDYEQYF.

The chain joins TRBV15 to TRBJ2-7; D call uncertain. The germline V gene has CDR1 LNHNV and CDR2 YYDKDF (reference sequence). The CDR3 runs 13 residues. The germline V and J ends were trimmed by 0 bases and 8 bases, with 11 bases remaining between them. The chain's CDR3 is CATSRDPGRQQYF. Here the CDR3 DNA reads TGTGCCACCAGCAGAGATCCCGGACGGCAGCAGTACTTC.

This chain uses TRBV12-3 or TRBV12-4 with TRBJ2-1; D is unresolved. Trimming stripped 5 bases from V and 6 bases from J, with 11 bases between. The CDR3 sequence is 13 residues long. The CDR3 DNA reads TGTGCCAGCAGTGCCCGGCAAAGCAATGAGCAGTTCTTC. Its protein is CASSARQSNEQFF.

This clonotype was observed a few times. The chain employs TRBV6-1 and TRBJ2-7; TRBD1 matches at 10 bases. Germline V gene data show CDR1 as MNHNS and CDR2 as SASEGT. The V segment lost 8 bases and the J segment 7 bases; nucleotides outside the gene matches: 8. This CDR3 spans 13 amino acids. DNA for the CDR3: TGTGCCAGCGGAACGACAGGGGGCTGGGAGCAGTACTTC. Protein sequence: CASGTTGGWEQYF.

The CDR3 DNA reads TGTGCCAGCAGCCCCAGACAGGGGACCACTGAAGCTTTCTTT. Encoded protein: CASSPRQGTTEAFF. The chain couples TRBV3-1 to TRBJ1-1; 8 nucleotides match TRBD1. CDR1 and CDR2 (germline): LGHDT, YNNKEL (reference sequence). The V segment lost 4 bases and the J segment 4 bases; nucleotides outside the gene matches: 5. The CDR3 sequence is 14 residues long.

This clonotype came up a few times. The V gene is TRBV11-2, the J gene TRBJ2-3, with 7 positions matching TRBD2. V was clipped by 1 base and J by 6 bases; unmatched bases: 10. This CDR3 spans 16 amino acids. Germline CDR1 SGHAT, CDR2 FQNNGV. CDR3 protein: CASSLGASGRMDTQYF. CDR3 in DNA: TGTGCCAGCAGCTTAGGGGCTAGCGGTCGGATGGATACGCAGTATTTT.

The V and J genes are TRBV27 and TRBJ1-4; 8 bases fit TRBD1. The CDR3 loop spans 15 amino acids. Germline V lookup: CDR1 MNHEY, CDR2 SMNVEV (reference sequence). V lost 6 bases to trimming and J lost 5 bases; unmatched junction nucleotides: 8. The CDR3 reads CASRRGDRLNEKLFF. The CDR3 bases are TGTGCCAGCAGGCGGGGGGACAGGCTAAATGAAAAACTGTTTTTT.

This clonotype has a handful of counts. The chain combines TRBV6-6 with TRBJ2-2; 8 bases are shared with TRBD1. The junction had 5 bases not matched to a gene; V was cut back by 7 bases and J by 1 base. Germline lookup yields CDR1 MNHNY and CDR2 SVGAGI (reference sequence). There are 15 residues in the CDR3. CDR3 in DNA: TGTGCCAGCAATTCCGGGACAGGGAACACCGGGGAGCTGTTTTTT. Translated, it gives CASNSGTGNTGELFF.

There are a few counts of this clonotype. The genes are TRBV30 and TRBJ2-2, with 8 bases identical to TRBD1. V lost 1 base, J lost 8 bases, and 12 bases stayed unmatched. The CDR3 has 16 amino acids. Germline lookup yields CDR1 GTSNPN and CDR2 SVGIG (reference sequence). CDR3 region: CAWSAPQGANTGELFF. In nucleotides, the CDR3 is TGTGCCTGGAGTGCCCCCCAGGGGGCCAATACGGGGGAGCTGTTTTTT.

Concerning this clonotype itself: One end of the junction does not line up with germline, which may come from a read error. The CDR3 here is CTSSESGAREKLFF. CDR3 in DNA: TGTACCAGTAGTGAATCGGGGGCGCGTGAAAAACTGTTTTTT. The chain employs TRBV19 and TRBJ1-4; TRBD1 might be the D (6 bases). Per germline, CDR1 LNHDA and CDR2 SQIVND (reference sequence). The CDR3 has 14 residues.

This clonotype was counted many times. The chain links TRBV6-6 to TRBJ1-1, with D perhaps TRBD1 (5 bases). The CDR3 is 13 amino acids. The V end was cut by 2 bases, the J end by 5 bases, with 9 bases between. CDR1 and CDR2 (germline): MNHNY, SVGAGI (reference sequence). The CDR3 coding sequence is TGTGCCAGCAGTTACGGGGGTGGGACTGAAGCTTTCTTT. Its protein is CASSYGGGTEAFF.

The chain is built from TRBV11-3 and TRBJ2-1; possible D gene TRBD1, 5 bases. This CDR3 region has 17 residues. CDR1 is SGHNT and CDR2 is YENEEA in the germline V gene. The V and J ends lost 1 base and 2 bases respectively, with 15 bases between them. CDR3 region: CASSLGAGLGAYNEQFF. In nucleotides, the CDR3 is TGTGCCAGCAGCTTAGGGGCAGGGTTAGGCGCCTACAATGAGCAGTTCTTC.

This clonotype was found many times. The chain employs TRBV7-9 and TRBJ1-1; D may be TRBD1 (6 bases). The CDR3 sequence is 15 residues long. Germline V gene sequence: CDR1 SEHNR, CDR2 FQNEAQ (reference sequence). The ends were cut back, 5 bases at V and 0 bases at J, with 13 bases in the middle. The CDR3 DNA reads TGTGCCAGCAGCCCCATGAGGGGGGTGAACACTGAAGCTTTCTTT. This encodes CASSPMRGVNTEAFF.

This clonotype was found a few times. The chain employs TRBV29-1 and TRBJ2-5; D remains unclear. The CDR3 runs 11 residues. The germline V gene encodes CDR1 SQVTM and CDR2 ANQGSEA. V lost 6 bases to trimming and J lost 5 bases, with 10 bases between them. The CDR3 nucleotides read TGCAGCGTGGTAAGGTTGGAGACCCAGTACTTC. Protein sequence: CSVVRLETQYF.

This clonotype came up a few times. The chain couples TRBV10-3 to TRBJ1-2; D remains ambiguous. Germline-derived CDR1 and CDR2 are ENHRY and SYGVKD. The CDR3 runs 15 residues. The V end lost 11 bases, the J end lost 0 bases, and 19 bases lay between the germline ends. For the CDR3, the DNA is TGTGCCGCCCAAGGAATGGCAGCAGCTAACTATGGCTACACCTTC. Protein product: CAAQGMAAANYGYTF.